These 2 T cell receptor beta chains were all obtained from the same sample, sequenced in a study of blood T cell repertoires in COVID-19. Assay used: immunoSEQ multiplex PCR; TCRdb lists only in-frame clones, some missing. The table includes about 160,000 clones, approximately 84% detected once. The source material was peripheral blood. Receptors were obtained from an elderly woman with acute or convalescent COVID-19.

The chain recombines TRBV29-1 with TRBJ2-7; 9 positions agree with TRBD1. This CDR3 has 11 amino acids. V lost 7 bases, J lost 4 bases, and 2 bases stayed unmatched. Germline V gives CDR1 SQVTM, CDR2 ANQGSEA. CDR3 residues: CSGGQGYEQYF. The CDR3 bases are TGCAGCGGGGGACAGGGTTACGAGCAGTACTTC.

This chain connects TRBV4-3 to TRBJ1-6, with D tentatively TRBD1 (5 bases). The germline gives CDR1 LGHNA, CDR2 YSLEER. V was pared by 0 bases and J by 8 bases, with 14 bases between. The CDR3 has 16 amino acids. The CDR3 DNA follows: TGCGCCAGCAGCCAAGATCGGGCAGGGTTAGATTCACCCCTCCACTTT. Translating it yields CASSQDRAGLDSPLHF.